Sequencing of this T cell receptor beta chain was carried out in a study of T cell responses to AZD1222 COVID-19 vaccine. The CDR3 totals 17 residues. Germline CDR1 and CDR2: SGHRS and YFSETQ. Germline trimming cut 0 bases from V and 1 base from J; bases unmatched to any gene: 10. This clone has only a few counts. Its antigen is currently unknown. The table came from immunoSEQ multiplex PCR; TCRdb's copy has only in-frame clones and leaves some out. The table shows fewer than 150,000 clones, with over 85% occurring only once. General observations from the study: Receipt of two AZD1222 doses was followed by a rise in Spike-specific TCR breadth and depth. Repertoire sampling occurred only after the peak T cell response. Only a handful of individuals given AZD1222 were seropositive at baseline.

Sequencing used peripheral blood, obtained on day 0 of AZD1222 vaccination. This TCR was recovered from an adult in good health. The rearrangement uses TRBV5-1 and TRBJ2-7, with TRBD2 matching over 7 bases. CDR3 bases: TGCGCCAGCAGCTTGGATTTAAAGCGGGACCGATCCTACGAGCAGTACTTC. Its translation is CASSLDLKRDRSYEQYF.